A single T cell receptor beta chain is shown here with its context. The target of this receptor is not known. No quality values exist for individual bases; no much larger clone is one base distant. This sample was taken from a study of shared clonotypes between healthy human individuals (dated by TCRdb to about 2020). A note on the overall study: A couple of women and three men aged 18 to 49 years were included in the cohort. Leukapheresis yielded between about 0.94 and 10 billion PBMCs per donor. Libraries were prepared and TCR repertoires were sequenced by different laboratories using diverse techniques, in order to increase sequencing depth and limit assay-specific biases. Per donor, three plates each were used for CD4 naive and CD4 memory, two for CD8 naive, and one for CD8 memory. To estimate repertoire size and how much clonotype sharing occurs between individuals, the study deeply sequenced the blood TCR repertoires of about 5 healthy adults.

Using the deep immunoSEQ assay, TCR CDR3 regions were amplified from genomic DNA by multiplex PCR. Extracted genomic DNA from each cell subset was spread evenly across all wells of several immunoSEQ 96-well plates, with each plate serving as a replicate. For sorted subsets, about 200 ng genomic DNA, equal to tens of thousands of T cell genomes, was loaded into each replicate PCR. The purified libraries were quantified using a Qubit 3.0 fluorometer, sized with a Bioanalyzer 2100, and then quantified again using the KAPA Library Quantification kit. Each immunoSEQ 96-well plate was sequenced on its own single-read 150-cycle Illumina NextSeq 550 flow cell. Per the source publication's procedure: Because the immunoSEQ output included only junctional sequences and no quality scores, the filtering could not be the same as the filtering used for full-length reads. To assign V/J genes and CDR3, sequences were annotated using PyIR, a Python wrapper for IgBLAST v1.9, with IMGT germline references. Reads were removed for weak V/J assignments (E-value above 1e-6), missing CDR3, stop codons, out-of-frame junctions, or ambiguous translated residues. V3J clonotypes were defined by identical inferred V gene, J gene, and CDR3 amino acid sequence. To compute the percentage overlap between repertoires, the number of shared unique clonotypes was divided by the size of the smaller repertoire. RTK rarefaction, the Chao1 estimator, and Recon v2.1 estimates of unobserved clonotypes were used to assess repertoire richness. Generation probabilities were computed with OLGA for all TCRbeta clonotypes obtained by the gDNA method from a few donors. TCRdb stores this immuneACCESS table with in-frame sequences only. Part of the clones is absent; in the studies checked, under half of the shortfall reflects unresolved V genes, and no reason is known for the rest. V and J calls plus clone size are reproduced from that table; the DNA served to infer D and trimming. Here the sample has around 690,000 clones; roughly 87% occur a single time. Less than 40% of the sample lies in the top ten.

From its cysteine to its phenylalanine, the CDR3 spans 16 amino acids. Only the CDR3 region is kept as DNA, spanning 48 bases read in frame from base 1. CDR1 and CDR2 were assigned from the germline V gene (reference sequence) as SEHNR and FQNEAQ. Trimming leaves V shorter by 3 bases and J shorter by 8 bases, with the junction holding 13 bases beyond the gene matches. Study-wide conclusions, independent of this receptor: Based on pairwise subsampling, the degree of clonotype sharing among donors was expected to be affected by sequencing depth. Sampling was limited to blood, and TCR repertoires in tissue likely differ from TCR repertoires in blood. Rarefaction of sorted-subset datasets indicated incomplete sequencing despite the large sequencing depth. Higher generation probabilities were observed for clonotypes shared by all four sorted-subset donors than for non-shared clonotypes. Estimated clonotype richness was generally larger for naive than for memory subsets. Sharing across a few donors was observed for about 5% of naive CD4, 3% to 4% of naive CD8, over 2% of memory CD4, and about 0.4% of memory CD8 clonotypes. Because the study included a small number of donors, the genetic and exposure-history diversity represented was limited.

The donors were healthy, HIV-negative adults with no recently reported acute infections or vaccinations. Every donor was a Caucasian adult living in Nashville, Tennessee, USA. The CD8 memory samples were a combination of magnetically selected CD45RO+ cells and CCR7-negative CD45RA+ effector memory (TemRA) cells. Blood was collected by leukapheresis, and PBMCs were isolated by Ficoll-Histopaque density gradient centrifugation and then cryopreserved in liquid nitrogen vapor phase. Analytical flow cytometry was used to check the purity and quantity of each magnetically sorted T cell population. Genomic DNA was isolated from every sorted fraction and measured by UV absorbance on a Nanodrop 2000c.

Sequenced sample: memory CD8+ T cells from PBMCs. The cell subset or site label for this specimen denotes: CD45RO+ cells pooled with CCR7-negative TemRA cells. The chain is encoded by TRBV7-9 joined to TRBJ2-1, with 7 junctional bases fitting TRBD1. The source of this sequence is a man aged 18 to 29 in good health. Some clones in this sample may be carry-over from other donors' samples. The CDR3 here reads CASSFLTGLPSHEQFF. The DNA reads TGTGCCAGCAGCTTTCTGACAGGGCTCCCGTCCCATGAGCAGTTCTTC.